These 25 T cell receptor beta chains came from one sample sequenced in a study of cytomegalovirus exposure and HLA in healthy donors. A multiplex PCR was run with 60 Vbeta primers and 13 Jbeta primers. Here immunoSEQ multiplex PCR was the method, and the copy in TCRdb shows in-frame clones only, minus some. The sample lists about 110,000 clones, roughly 80% occurring once. The sample was PBMCs. Source of these receptors: a man younger than 40 in good health and CMV-seronegative.

The gene calls are TRBV4-1 and TRBJ1-5, with unresolved D. Trimming shortened V by 1 base and J by 2 bases, and 12 bases separated the two germline ends. The CDR3 has 16 amino acids. Germline V gene sequence: CDR1 MGHRA, CDR2 YSYEKL. In DNA, the CDR3 is TGCGCCAGCAGCCAAGCAACGAACCAGGGCAATCAGCCCCAGCATTTT. Translating it yields CASSQATNQGNQPQHF.

This clone was observed once. The V gene is TRBV28, the J gene TRBJ1-5, with a weak D call TRBD1 (6 bases). CDR1 MDHEN and CDR2 SYDVKM come from the germline V gene. V was pared by 10 bases and J by 0 bases, with 19 bases between. The CDR3 sequence is 16 residues long. CDR3 region: CATLTPQGDSNQPQHF. In DNA form, the CDR3 reads TGTGCCACCCTCACGCCACAGGGTGATAGCAATCAGCCCCAGCATTTT.

V is TRBV28 and J is TRBJ1-5; D is ambiguous. CDR1 and CDR2 (germline): MDHEN, SYDVKM. The CDR3 is 14 amino acids. V lost 7 bases, J lost 4 bases, and 14 bases lay in between. CDR3 protein: CASNPLDPNQPQHF. In nucleotides, the CDR3 is TGTGCCAGCAACCCCCTAGATCCAAATCAGCCCCAGCATTTT.

This clone was seen only a few times. V gene TRBV28 combines with J gene TRBJ1-2, with D possibly being TRBD1 (5 bases). The CDR3 totals 14 residues. Trimming pared 6 bases from V and 0 bases from J, leaving 11 bases between. The germline CDR1 and CDR2 sequences are MDHEN and SYDVKM. The CDR3 sequence: CASRGRGANYGYTF. The CDR3 nucleotides read TGTGCCAGCAGAGGGAGGGGCGCTAACTATGGCTACACCTTC.

The genes are TRBV6-1 and TRBJ1-5; 11 nucleotides agree with TRBD1. This CDR3 has 15 amino acids. Looked up from germline, CDR1 is MNHNS and CDR2 is SASEGT. The junction had 5 bases not matched to a gene; V was cut back by 6 bases and J by 4 bases. This CDR3 reads CASRPGQGGNQPQHF. The CDR3 DNA is TGTGCCAGCAGACCGGGACAGGGGGGAAATCAGCCCCAGCATTTT.

The chain couples TRBV19 to TRBJ1-2; TRBD1 matches 7 bases. J lost 3 bases, V lost 6 bases, and 4 bases had no gene match. Germline CDR1 reads LNHDA; CDR2 reads SQIVND (reference sequence). This CDR3 is 13 amino acids long. The CDR3 bases are TGTGCCAGTAGCGATACAGGGGACTATGGCTACACCTTC. Its protein product is CASSDTGDYGYTF.

This sequence joins TRBV12-2 and TRBJ1-2; whether TRBD1, the table's D call, matches the DNA was not checked. TRBV12-2 is a pseudogene segment. The CDR3 loop spans 14 amino acids. The CDR3 region is CASRSRDRNYGYTF. CDR3 bases: TGTGCAAGTCGCTCAAGAGACAGGAACTATGGCTACACCTTC.

This clone was picked up a small number of times. The chain is built from TRBV9 and TRBJ2-2, with TRBD2 identical over 11 bases. Germline lookup yields CDR1 SGDLS and CDR2 YYNGEE. The V gene end was trimmed by 3 bases and the J gene end by 6 bases; junction bases not matched to a gene: 4. The CDR3 consists of 15 residues. The CDR3 nucleotides are TGTGCCAGCAGCGAACTAGCGGGAGATCCCGGGGAGCTGTTTTTT. It codes for CASSELAGDPGELFF.

Details on this clone: The junction departs from germline at one end; a sequencing error may be responsible. V is TRBV13 and J is TRBJ2-5, with D perhaps matching TRBD2 (6 bases). CDR1 is PRHDT, CDR2 FYEKMQ, per germline (reference sequence). This CDR3 has 14 residues. The CDR3: CASSLGGTGETQYF. In DNA, the CDR3 is TGTGCTAGCAGCTTGGGAGGAACGGGGGAGACCCAGTACTTC. The whole variable domain, remainder taken from reference TRBV13 and TRBJ2-5, is AAGVIQSPRHLIKEKRETATLKCYPIPRHDTVYWYQQGPGQDPQFLISFYEKMQSDKGSIPDRFSAQQFSDYHSELNMSSLELGDSALYFCASSLGGTGETQYFGPGTRLLVL.

This clone was detected ten times or more. The sample holds other DNA sequences that translate to the same CDR3. V usage is TRBV6-5 and J usage is TRBJ2-7; 9 bases align to TRBD1. The germline V gene has CDR1 MNHEY and CDR2 SVGAGI. V lost 2 bases, J lost 3 bases, and 2 bases stayed unmatched. The CDR3 is 14 residues long. The CDR3 loop reads CASSYLGQGYEQYF. The DNA for the CDR3 is TGTGCCAGCAGTTACCTGGGACAGGGCTACGAGCAGTACTTC.

The chain recombines TRBV5-1 with TRBJ1-1; the D gene is possibly TRBD1 (6 bases). Trimming pared 4 bases from V and 1 base from J, leaving 11 bases between. The CDR3 totals 14 residues. From germline, CDR1 is SGHRS and CDR2 YFSETQ. DNA for the CDR3: TGCGCCAGCAGCGGCACAGGGACGAACACTGAAGCTTTCTTT. It is translated as CASSGTGTNTEAFF.

The rearrangement uses TRBV6-4 and TRBJ1-5, with a weak D call TRBD1 (6 bases). Between the trimmed V and J ends, which lost 3 bases and 3 bases, there was a span of 9 bases. The CDR3 has 14 amino acids. From germline, CDR1 is MRHNA and CDR2 SNTAGT. The CDR3 DNA follows: TGTGCCAGCAGTGAGGGGGCGGCCAATCAGCCCCAGCATTTT. It yields the protein CASSEGAANQPQHF.

This clone was detected a few times. The chain combines TRBV6-6 with TRBJ2-7; 8 nucleotides line up with TRBD2. In germline, CDR1 is MNHNY, CDR2 SVGAGI (reference sequence). V trimming: 3 bases; J trimming: 0 bases; junction bases outside the gene matches: 4. The CDR3 is 15 amino acids. The CDR3 loop is CASSYGLAGSYEQYF. CDR3 sequence (DNA): TGTGCCAGCAGTTATGGGCTAGCGGGCTCCTACGAGCAGTACTTC.

The chain is built from TRBV11-3 and TRBJ2-1; 11 bases line up with TRBD2. The CDR3 has 15 residues. The ends lost 1 base at V and 4 bases at J; junction bases unmatched: 0. Germline V gene data show CDR1 as SGHNT and CDR2 as YENEEA. This CDR3 reads CASSLGLAGYNEQFF. CDR3 bases: TGTGCCAGCAGCTTAGGACTAGCGGGATACAATGAGCAGTTCTTC.

The V call is TRBV28, the J call TRBJ2-5, with 8 bases that match TRBD2. J lost 5 bases, V lost 6 bases, and 11 bases had no gene match. The CDR3 runs to 15 residues. Germline V gene lookup returns CDR1 MDHEN and CDR2 SYDVKM. CDR3 loop: CASRDGGVLRETQYF. The CDR3 coding sequence is TGTGCCAGCAGGGACGGGGGGGTTTTAAGGGAGACCCAGTACTTC. Looking up the rest from reference TRBV28 and TRBJ2-5 gives the full variable domain: DVKVTQSSRYLVKRTGEKVFLECVQDMDHENMFWYRQDPGLGLRLIYFSYDVKMKEKGDIPEGYSVSREKKERFSLILESASTNQTSMYLCASRDGGVLRETQYFGPGTRLLVL.

This chain links TRBV11-2 with TRBJ1-1; 7 nucleotides match TRBD1. This CDR3 contains 15 residues. V was pared by 5 bases and J by 2 bases, with 8 bases of the junction left unmatched. Germline lookup yields CDR1 SGHAT and CDR2 FQNNGV. CDR3 sequence reads: CASSLMGQINTEAFF. DNA for the CDR3: TGTGCCAGCAGCCTAATGGGACAGATAAACACTGAAGCTTTCTTT.

The J gene is TRBJ2-7, the V gene TRBV14, with TRBD2 matching over 7 bases. The CDR3 has 15 residues. V was pared by 4 bases and J by 1 base, with 7 bases of the junction left unmatched. Germline-derived CDR1 and CDR2 are SGHDN and FVKESK. The CDR3 sequence: CASSPLSGRSYEQYF. In nucleotides, the CDR3 is TGTGCCAGCAGCCCTCTTAGCGGGCGGTCCTACGAGCAGTACTTC. The variable domain in full, completed from reference TRBV14 and TRBJ2-7, reads EAGVTQFPSHSVIEKGQTVTLRCDPISGHDNLYWYRRVMGKEIKFLLHFVKESKQDESGMPNNRFLAERTGGTYSTLKVQPAELEDSGVYFCASSPLSGRSYEQYFGPGTRLTVT.

The table lists this clone with a few counts. CDR3 in DNA: TGTGCCAGCAGTGAGGGTCAGGCCTCTGGAAACACCATATATTTT. This encodes CASSEGQASGNTIYF. The V call is TRBV25-1, the J call TRBJ1-3, with D unresolved. V gave up 3 bases and J gave up 0 bases, with 9 bases separating them. Germline assignment: CDR1 MGHDK and CDR2 SYGVNS. The CDR3 totals 15 residues.

The V gene is TRBV6-6, the J gene TRBJ1-5; no firm D call. Germline V gene sequence: CDR1 MNHNY, CDR2 SVGAGI (reference sequence). V was clipped by 6 bases and J by 1 base, with 13 bases between them. This CDR3 region has 15 residues. CDR3 nucleotide sequence: TGTGCCAGCAGGCACTCCCCTAACAGCAATCAGCCCCAGCATTTT. Protein product: CASRHSPNSNQPQHF.

This chain joins TRBV7-3 and TRBJ2-2; 7 bases line up with TRBD2. CDR1 SGHTA and CDR2 FQGTGA come from the germline V gene. The CDR3 length is 15 residues. With 3 bases clipped from V and 1 base from J, the junction kept 2 bases outside the gene matches. CDR3 sequence (DNA): TGTGCCAGCAGCTTGGGGGGGATGAACACCGGGGAGCTGTTTTTT. It codes for CASSLGGMNTGELFF.

The table lists this clone with a few counts. The chain couples TRBV4-1 to TRBJ2-7, with a tentative D call TRBD2 (5 bases). With 2 bases removed from V and 2 bases from J, the gap between germline ends came to 13 bases. The germline CDR1 and CDR2 sequences are MGHRA and YSYEKL. This CDR3 is 15 amino acids long. CDR3 coding DNA: TGCGCCAGCAGCCAATCTGCGGGCCTAGCCTACGAGCAGTACTTC. It translates to CASSQSAGLAYEQYF.

This chain uses TRBV20-1 with TRBJ2-1; weak D call: TRBD1 (5 bases). The length of the CDR3 is 11 residues. From germline, CDR1 is DFQATT and CDR2 SNEGSKA (reference sequence). Trimming pared 6 bases from V and 9 bases from J, leaving 12 bases between. The CDR3 is CSAQGWGEQFF. The CDR3 DNA reads TGCAGTGCCCAGGGCTGGGGTGAGCAGTTCTTC.

The gene calls are TRBV2 and TRBJ1-6, with D maybe TRBD1 (6 bases). Germline values: CDR1 SNHLY, CDR2 FYNNEI. V gave up 6 bases and J gave up 8 bases, with 17 bases separating them. This CDR3 is built from 15 residues. The CDR3 region has the DNA TGTGCCAGCAGAGAGGACAGCATAGGATATTCACCCCTCCACTTT. It translates to CASREDSIGYSPLHF.

This chain uses TRBV7-9 with TRBJ1-5, with 7 bases that match TRBD1. The length of the CDR3 is 13 residues. CDR1 and CDR2 from the germline V gene are SEHNR and FQNEAQ (reference sequence). Losses at the gene ends were 5 bases for V and 4 bases for J; bases not matched to a gene: 2. The CDR3 DNA is TGTGCCAGCAGCGAACAGGGGAATCAGCCCCAGCATTTT. This gives the protein CASSEQGNQPQHF.

The V call is TRBV7-9, the J call TRBJ1-1; D is undetermined. Trimming removed 0 bases from V and 5 bases from J, with 13 bases in between. CDR1 and CDR2 (germline): SEHNR, FQNEAQ (reference sequence). This CDR3 has 15 residues. The CDR3 is CASSLAEGGETEAFF. The CDR3 region has the DNA TGTGCCAGCAGCTTAGCCGAGGGAGGTGAGACTGAAGCTTTCTTT. The full variable domain, rest sourced from reference TRBV7-9 and TRBJ1-1, is DTGVSQNPRHKITKRGQNVTFRCDPISEHNRLYWYRQTLGQGPEFLTYFQNEAQLEKSRLLSDRFSAERPKGSFSTLEIQRTEQGDSAMYLCASSLAEGGETEAFFGQGTRLTVV.